The clone carrying this T cell receptor (beta chain) was picked up a small number of times. Its antigen is currently unknown. V was pared by 2 bases and J by 4 bases, with 11 bases between. There are 14 residues in the CDR3. Germline assignment: CDR1 SGHDT and CDR2 YYEEEE. Each CDR3 protein gets one entry after TCRdb re-called the 5' RACE reads with MiXCR. The sample gives over 500,000 distinct CDR3 sequences, around 20% of which show up once; 0.8% to 1% is in the top ten. The data stem from a study of identical twins. Broader study findings: It was possible that invariant MAIT and iNKT cells partly confounded the zero-insertion analyses.

The sample was also reused in another study, on T cells expressing NK-cell markers. Per that paper: CD3+CD56+NKG2C+, CD3+CD56+NKG2C- and CD3+CD56-NKG2C+ T cells, once sorted, supplied the TCR beta repertoires.

The chain is built from TRBV5-6 and TRBJ2-3, with D possibly TRBD2 on 6 matching bases. The sequenced sample was CD4+ T cells sorted from blood. The clonotype comes from a woman between 18 and 29 years old in good health. This CDR3 is CASSFGGAADTQYF. CDR3 nucleotide sequence: TGTGCCAGCAGCTTTGGCGGGGCCGCAGATACGCAGTATTTT.